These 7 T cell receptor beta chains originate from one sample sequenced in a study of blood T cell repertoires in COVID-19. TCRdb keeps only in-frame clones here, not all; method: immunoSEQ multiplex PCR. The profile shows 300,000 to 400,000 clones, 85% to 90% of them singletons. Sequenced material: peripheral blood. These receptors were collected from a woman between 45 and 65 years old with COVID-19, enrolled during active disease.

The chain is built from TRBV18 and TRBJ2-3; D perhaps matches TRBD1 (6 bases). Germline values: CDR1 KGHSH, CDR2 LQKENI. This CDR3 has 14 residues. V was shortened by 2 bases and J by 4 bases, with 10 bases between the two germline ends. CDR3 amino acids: CASSPNRDADTQYF. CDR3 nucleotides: TGTGCCAGCTCACCAAACAGGGACGCAGATACGCAGTATTTT.

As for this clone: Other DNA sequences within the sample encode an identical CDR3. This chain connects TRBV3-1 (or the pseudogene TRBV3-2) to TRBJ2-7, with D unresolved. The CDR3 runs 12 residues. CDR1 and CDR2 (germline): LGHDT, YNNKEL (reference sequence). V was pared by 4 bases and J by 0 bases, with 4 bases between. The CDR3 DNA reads TGTGCCAGCAGCCCCCGCTCCTACGAGCAGTACTTC. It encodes CASSPRSYEQYF.

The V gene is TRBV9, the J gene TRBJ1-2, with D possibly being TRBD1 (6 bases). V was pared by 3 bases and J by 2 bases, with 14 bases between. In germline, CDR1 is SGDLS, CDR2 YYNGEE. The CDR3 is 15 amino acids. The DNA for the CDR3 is TGTGCCAGCAGCGGTGTTGCCGGGACAAACTATGGCTACACCTTC. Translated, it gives CASSGVAGTNYGYTF. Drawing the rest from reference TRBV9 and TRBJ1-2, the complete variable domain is DSGVTQTPKHLITATGQRVTLRCSPRSGDLSVYWYQQSLDQGLQFLIQYYNGEERAKGNILERFSAQQFPDLHSELNLSSLELGDSALYFCASSGVAGTNYGYTFGSGTRLTVV.

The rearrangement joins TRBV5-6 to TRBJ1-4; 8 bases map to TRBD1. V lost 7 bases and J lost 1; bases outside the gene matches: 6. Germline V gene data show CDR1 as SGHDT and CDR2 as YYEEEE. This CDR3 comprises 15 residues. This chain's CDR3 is CASGTGVRTNEKLFF. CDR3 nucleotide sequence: TGTGCCAGCGGGACAGGCGTCAGAACTAATGAAAAACTGTTTTTT.

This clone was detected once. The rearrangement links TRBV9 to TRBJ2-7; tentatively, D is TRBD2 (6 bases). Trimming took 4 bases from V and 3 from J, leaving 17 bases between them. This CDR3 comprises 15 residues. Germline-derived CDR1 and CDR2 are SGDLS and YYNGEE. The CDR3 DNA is TGTGCCAGCAGCTCAGGCCCGGGGACTGGCTACGAGCAGTACTTC. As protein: CASSSGPGTGYEQYF.

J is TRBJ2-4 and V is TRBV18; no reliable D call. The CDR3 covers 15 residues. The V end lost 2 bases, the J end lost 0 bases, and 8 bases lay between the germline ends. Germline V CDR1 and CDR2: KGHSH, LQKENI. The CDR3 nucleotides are TGTGCCAGCTCACCAACAGAACAAGCCAAAAACATTCAGTACTTC. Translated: CASSPTEQAKNIQYF.

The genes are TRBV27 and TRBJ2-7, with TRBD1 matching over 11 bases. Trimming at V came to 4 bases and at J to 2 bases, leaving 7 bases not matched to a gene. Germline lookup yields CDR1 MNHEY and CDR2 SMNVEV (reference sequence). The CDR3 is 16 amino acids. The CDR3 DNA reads TGTGCCAGCAGTTCCTTGGACAGGGGGCACCCCTACGAGCAGTACTTC. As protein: CASSSLDRGHPYEQYF.